This T cell receptor (beta chain) was identified during a study of blood T cell repertoires in COVID-19. The wider study: Italy, Spain and the United States were the sources of the convalescent and acute COVID-19 samples. PBMCs, B-cell-depleted T cells, or T cells provided the cDNA or gDNA that made up the material.

In the authors' methods: Scientists estimated how many nucleated cells there were by amplifying reference gene primers. Assay: immunoSEQ multiplex PCR; the TCRdb copy retains only in-frame clones and omits some. The V and J calls and clone size come from that table; D and trimming were worked out from the DNA. The profile covers more than 85,000 clones, with about nine tenths appearing a single time and approximately 5% taken by the ten largest. With V trimmed by 5 bases and J by 11 bases, 12 bases remained unmatched. The germline V gene has CDR1 GTSNPN and CDR2 SVGIG (reference sequence). The CDR3 contains 13 residues. Patients in Seattle were enrolled during active infection, then followed longitudinally.

This chain connects TRBV30 to TRBJ1-1, with 9 bases lining up with TRBD1. Sequencing input: peripheral blood. This receptor was obtained from a woman aged 50 to 60 with COVID-19, enrolled during active disease. DNA for the CDR3: TGTGCCTGGCGATTACAGGGGGCGCTGTTTGCTTTCTTT. Encoded protein: CAWRLQGALFAFF.